The clone carrying this T cell receptor (beta chain) was seen just once. Its antigen is undetermined. An end of the junction does not agree with germline; a read error may underlie this. The same CDR3 arises from other DNA sequences in this sample as well. The study ran its PCR with 60 Vbeta and 13 Jbeta primers. Sequencing used immunoSEQ multiplex PCR; TCRdb keeps in-frame clones, though not all of them. Of some 200,000 clones listed, over 70% were seen once; the top ten hold 2.5% to 3.5%. The CDR3 contains 16 residues. Germline V CDR1 and CDR2: SGHRS, YFSETQ. This record comes from a study of cytomegalovirus exposure and HLA in healthy donors. The study, taken as a whole, reports: Researchers had no immune exposure information except CMV serostatus available. Across HLA loci, a later analysis found differing TCR association rates, with DRB1 most and HLA-C fewest.

This sequence originates from a woman aged 55-69 years in good health and CMV-seropositive. The rearrangement links TRBV5-1 to TRBJ1-3; D perhaps matches TRBD1 (6 bases). Sequencing was carried out using PBMCs. This chain's CDR3 is CASSLGASRSGNTIYF. CDR3 nucleotides: TGCGCCAGCAGTTTGGGGGCATCACGCTCTGGAAACACCATATATTTT.